This is a list of T cell receptor beta chains from one sample in a study of T-cell memory formation after mild COVID-19. TCRdb passed the 5' RACE reads through MiXCR, listing each CDR3 protein once. The data show about 350,000 distinct CDR3 sequences, about an eighth seen once. The sequencing input was PBMCs or a T cell subset sorted from them (not recorded which). These receptors came from a man between 18 and 29 years old who had mild COVID-19 (a few samples of this study predate the infection). Cell type and time point are not known. The CDR3 runs from the conserved cysteine through the conserved F or W.

j_call | v_call | cdr3_aa
TRBJ1-2 | TRBV24-1 | CATSDDNYGYTF
TRBJ2-4 | TRBV28 | CASRGTGGKPGVAKNIQYF
TRBJ1-4 | TRBV12-3/TRBV12-4 | CASSLAQRKLFF
TRBJ1-2 | TRBV9 | CASSVGVGRGNGYTF
TRBJ2-2 | TRBV20-1 | CSAADGVTGELFF
TRBJ2-1 | TRBV6-2/TRBV6-3 | CASSYEIRDLKTNEQFF
TRBJ1-5 | TRBV6-1 | CASSADRVGQPQHF
TRBJ1-6 | TRBV4-3 | CASSQEGGLTSSPLHF
TRBJ2-1 | TRBV19 | CASSIRSAGDSEQFF
TRBJ2-2 | TRBV12-3/TRBV12-4 | CASSFGLGIRELFF
TRBJ1-3 | TRBV5-8 | CASSLDGYSGNTIYF
TRBJ2-3 | TRBV5-1 | CASSSPPGLAGGSTDTQYF
TRBJ1-6 | TRBV6-2/TRBV6-3 | CASSYSNAPLHF
TRBJ1-2 | TRBV27 | CASSFIGSALGYTF
TRBJ2-3 | TRBV4-3 | CASSLLPGQGLDDTQYF
TRBJ2-1 | TRBV7-9 | CASSLVASGGNSYNEQFF
TRBJ1-1 | TRBV7-9 | CASSEIGTSFF
TRBJ1-4 | TRBV29-1 | CSVGFAGAGEKLFF
TRBJ1-5 | TRBV4-2 | CASSPSLGQPQHF
TRBJ1-3 | TRBV20-1 | CSATAGSGNTIYF
TRBJ1-2 | TRBV5-4 | CASSQKTGANYGYTF
TRBJ1-1 | TRBV5-6 | CASSLGQITEAFF
TRBJ2-3 | TRBV7-2 | CASSPRRVATDTQYF
TRBJ1-2 | TRBV9 | CASSGTTWNGYTF
TRBJ2-3 | TRBV6-4 | CASSEDSTTDTQYF
TRBJ2-5 | TRBV23-1 | CASSPPRETALYQETQYF
TRBJ1-1 | TRBV7-3 | CASSAQTGGTEAFF
TRBJ1-5 | TRBV6-1 | CASRRTGTGNQPQHF
TRBJ1-1 | TRBV9 | CASSVEWQSTEAFF
TRBJ2-7 | TRBV20-1 | CSARADWRSYEQYF
TRBJ1-2 | TRBV5-6 | CASSVQGAGYGYTF
TRBJ2-3 | TRBV20-1 | CSARDQRGSDTQYF
TRBJ1-2 | TRBV6-6 | CASSEPPGQPNYGYTF
TRBJ1-4 | TRBV29-1 | CSVPENDGKLFF
TRBJ2-7 | TRBV14 | CASSQLAGGTYEQYF
TRBJ2-3 | TRBV7-3 | CASSSSGSGTDTQYF
TRBJ1-2 | TRBV6-2/TRBV6-3 | CASVMRTEEINYGYTF
TRBJ2-7 | TRBV29-1 | CSVRGGYEQYF
TRBJ2-2 | TRBV2 | CASRVETGELFF
TRBJ1-1 | TRBV6-5 | CASSYRVNTEAFF
TRBJ2-3 | TRBV20-1 | CSATRTGGVGYF
TRBJ2-5 | TRBV18 | CASSPSDRRETQYF
TRBJ1-1 | TRBV9 | CASSLRGGAGTEAFF
TRBJ2-6 | TRBV7-8 | CASSEGAPTGANVLTF
TRBJ1-6 | TRBV6-4 | CASSDSAGMNSPLHF
TRBJ2-5 | TRBV18 | CASSPLGGVPQETQYF
TRBJ2-1 | TRBV28 | CASSPGTVWNEQFF
TRBJ2-2 | TRBV14 | CATQDRAFTGELFF
TRBJ1-3 | TRBV20-1 | CSARDGTSGNTIYF
TRBJ2-1 | TRBV5-1 | CASSTTPSGKNYNEQFF
TRBJ2-3 | TRBV5-1 | CASSLTPPTDTQYF
TRBJ2-4 | TRBV5-4 | CASSAGQGLGENIQYF
TRBJ2-7 | TRBV11-2 | CASSWGLAGTYEQYF